These T cell receptor beta chains were read from a single sample in a study of OX40 agonist ivuxolimab in advanced cancers. Assay used: immunoSEQ multiplex PCR; TCRdb lists only in-frame clones, some missing. The table shows approximately 90,000 clones, with about 88% occurring only once. The sample here was CD4+ or CD8+ T cells sorted from blood, taken in a trial of the OX40 agonist ivuxolimab. These receptors came from an adult with an advanced solid tumor such as melanoma, head and neck, liver or kidney cancer. Both conserved end residues are part of each CDR3. Each record gives: CDR3 protein, V gene.

CDR3: CASSQVGRGTGSYGYTF; V: TRBV4-2
CDR3: CASSPDRNTIYF; V: TRBV18
CDR3: CASSPGTEDSGANVLTF; V: TRBV5-1
CDR3: CASSQRSTPRPEQYF; V: TRBV5-8
CDR3: CASSWSSGVEDEQFF; V: TRBV5-4
CDR3: CASSLQGGGQETQYF; V: TRBV5-1
CDR3: CASSLEGTGGGEQYF; V: TRBV5-1
CDR3: CASSQTGTGNTIYF; V: TRBV7-2
CDR3: CASRDPLTRRNEQFF; V: TRBV6-1
CDR3: CASSERAVLGLSNQPQHF; V: TRBV6-1
CDR3: CASSRDSYGYTF; V: TRBV6-5
CDR3: CASSFTGESGEQYF; V: TRBV2
CDR3: CASSILLLRDNEQFF; V: TRBV19
CDR3: CASSESSRDTQYF; V: TRBV10-1
CDR3: CASSLDGTRNTIYF; V: TRBV7-9
CDR3: CAWSARTGGYGGELFF; V: TRBV30
CDR3: CASRGNEQFF; V: TRBV6-1
CDR3: CASSAGGLAWGQGNTIYF; V: TRBV5-4
CDR3: CASSSPDSRSHEQYF; V: TRBV5-1
CDR3: CASSLWDSETQYF; V: TRBV5-5
CDR3: CASSLGTGLLYNEQFF; V: TRBV5-1
CDR3: CASSPRTANTGELFF; V: TRBV7-2
CDR3: CASSSRDGYTF; V: TRBV5-4
CDR3: CASSLSNLARGFNQPQHF; V: TRBV7-8
CDR3: CTSSQDHGTGPLDGSYNEQFF; V: TRBV1
CDR3: CASSSTSGGANEQFF; V: TRBV7-9
CDR3: CASSAPETQYF; V: TRBV10-1
CDR3: CAWSPGHLAKNIQYF; V: TRBV30
CDR3: CASTVHLNTEAFF; V: TRBV5-5
CDR3: CASSTPRAGGEKLFF; V: TRBV19
CDR3: CASSLAPDRGRETQYF; V: TRBV7-6
CDR3: CASSRDTGLGPQHF; V: TRBV6-6
CDR3: CASKPGTSYNEQFF; V: TRBV27
CDR3: CATNTGQLTEAFF; V: TRBV6-6
CDR3: CASSGQGARNEQYF; V: TRBV19
CDR3: CSVGQGAGGELFF; V: TRBV29-1
CDR3: CASTRAGYNEQFF; V: TRBV2
CDR3: CASSFVASYGNEQFF; V: TRBV7-2
CDR3: CASSGRTGGKNIQYF; V: TRBV7-2
CDR3: CASSIGTDTQYF; V: TRBV19
CDR3: CASSLSLAMNTEAFF; V: TRBV11-2
CDR3: CASSRQVSYNSPLHF; V: TRBV6-6
CDR3: CASRAYGQSTEAFF; V: TRBV2
CDR3: CASSETSNTEAFF; V: TRBV2
CDR3: CASSLTGESYEQYF; V: TRBV7-2
CDR3: CASSFGRGGQETQYF; V: TRBV5-4
CDR3: CASSPDREDTQYF; V: TRBV19
CDR3: CASSNGQAGNTIYF; V: TRBV5-1
CDR3: CASSQDRGARVTYEQYF; V: TRBV4-1
CDR3: CASSPRLNTEAFF; V: TRBV7-2
CDR3: CASSQVGQGAVDEKLFF; V: TRBV4-1
CDR3: CASSVGGGESGYTF; V: TRBV9
CDR3: CASSGSDRKGDEQYF; V: TRBV2
CDR3: CASSLGRKLTGIVGDQETQYF; V: TRBV7-8